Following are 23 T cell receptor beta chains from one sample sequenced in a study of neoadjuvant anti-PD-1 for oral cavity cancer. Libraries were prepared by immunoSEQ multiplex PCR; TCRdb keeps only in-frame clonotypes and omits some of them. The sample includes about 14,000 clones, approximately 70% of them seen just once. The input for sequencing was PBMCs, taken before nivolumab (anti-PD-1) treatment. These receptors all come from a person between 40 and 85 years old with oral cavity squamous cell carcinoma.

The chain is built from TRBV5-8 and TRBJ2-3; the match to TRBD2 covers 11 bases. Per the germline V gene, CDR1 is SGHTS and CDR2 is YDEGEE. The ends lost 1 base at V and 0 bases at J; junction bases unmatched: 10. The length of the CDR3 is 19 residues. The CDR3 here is CASSLSTTSGGFSTDTQYF. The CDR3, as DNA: TGTGCCAGCAGCTTGTCAACAACTAGCGGGGGTTTTAGCACAGATACGCAGTATTTT.

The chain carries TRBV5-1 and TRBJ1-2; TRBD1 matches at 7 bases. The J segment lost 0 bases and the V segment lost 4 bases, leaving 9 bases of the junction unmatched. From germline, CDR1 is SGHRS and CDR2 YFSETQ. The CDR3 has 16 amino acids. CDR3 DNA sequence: TGCGCCAGCAGCCCGGGCGGGACAGTTGCTAACTATGGCTACACCTTC. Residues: CASSPGGTVANYGYTF.

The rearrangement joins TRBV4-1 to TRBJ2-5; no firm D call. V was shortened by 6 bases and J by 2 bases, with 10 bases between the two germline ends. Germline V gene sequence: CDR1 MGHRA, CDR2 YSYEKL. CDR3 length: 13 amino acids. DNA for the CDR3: TGCGCCAGCAGTTGGCAGCGTCAAGAGACCCAGTACTTC. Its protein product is CASSWQRQETQYF.

CDR3 in DNA: TGTGCCAGCTACGGTATGAAGTATGGCTACACCTTC. Translation gives CASYGMKYGYTF. V is TRBV28 and J is TRBJ1-2; D is uncertain. The V gene's germline CDR1 is MDHEN and CDR2 SYDVKM. Trimming cost V 8 bases and J 5 bases, with 12 bases left between them. The CDR3 has 12 residues.

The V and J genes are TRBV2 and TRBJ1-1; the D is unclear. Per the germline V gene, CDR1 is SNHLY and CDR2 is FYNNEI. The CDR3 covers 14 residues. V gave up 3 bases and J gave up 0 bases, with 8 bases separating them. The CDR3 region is CASSDPTVNTEAFF. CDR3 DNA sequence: TGTGCCAGCAGTGACCCGACGGTGAACACTGAAGCTTTCTTT.

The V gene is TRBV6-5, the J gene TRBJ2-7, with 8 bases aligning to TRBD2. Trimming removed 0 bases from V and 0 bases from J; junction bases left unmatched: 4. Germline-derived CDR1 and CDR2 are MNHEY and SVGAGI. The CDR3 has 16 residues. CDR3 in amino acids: CASSYSSGGSSYEQYF. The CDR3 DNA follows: TGTGCCAGCAGTTACTCCTCGGGAGGGAGCTCCTACGAGCAGTACTTC.

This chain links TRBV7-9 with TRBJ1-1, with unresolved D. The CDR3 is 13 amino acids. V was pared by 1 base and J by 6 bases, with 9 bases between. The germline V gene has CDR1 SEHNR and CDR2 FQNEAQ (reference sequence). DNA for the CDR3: TGTGCCAGCAGCTTAGTCAGAGAGTCTGAAGCTTTCTTT. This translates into CASSLVRESEAFF.

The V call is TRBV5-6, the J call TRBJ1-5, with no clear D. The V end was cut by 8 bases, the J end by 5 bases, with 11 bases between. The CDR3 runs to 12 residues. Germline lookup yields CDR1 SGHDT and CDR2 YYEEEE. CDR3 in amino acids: CASQEPDQPQHF. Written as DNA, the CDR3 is TGTGCCAGTCAGGAGCCAGATCAGCCCCAGCATTTT.

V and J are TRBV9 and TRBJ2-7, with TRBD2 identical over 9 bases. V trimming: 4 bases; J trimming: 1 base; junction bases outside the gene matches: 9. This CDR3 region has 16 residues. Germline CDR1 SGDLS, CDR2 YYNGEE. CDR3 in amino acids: CASSPGGSGSSYEQYF. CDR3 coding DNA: TGTGCCAGCAGCCCAGGGGGTAGCGGGAGTTCCTACGAGCAGTACTTC.

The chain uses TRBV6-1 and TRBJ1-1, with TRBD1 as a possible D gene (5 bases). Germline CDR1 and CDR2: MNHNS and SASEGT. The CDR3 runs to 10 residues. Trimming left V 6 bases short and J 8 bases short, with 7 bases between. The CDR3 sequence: CASRGTEAFF. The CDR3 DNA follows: TGTGCCAGCAGGGGGACCGAAGCTTTCTTT.

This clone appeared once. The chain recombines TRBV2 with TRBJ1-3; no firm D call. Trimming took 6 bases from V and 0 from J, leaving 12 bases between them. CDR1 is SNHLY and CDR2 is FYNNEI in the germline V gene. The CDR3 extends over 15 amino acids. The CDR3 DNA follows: TGTGCCAGCAGCGCAACCTTTTACTCTGGAAACACCATATATTTT. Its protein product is CASSATFYSGNTIYF.

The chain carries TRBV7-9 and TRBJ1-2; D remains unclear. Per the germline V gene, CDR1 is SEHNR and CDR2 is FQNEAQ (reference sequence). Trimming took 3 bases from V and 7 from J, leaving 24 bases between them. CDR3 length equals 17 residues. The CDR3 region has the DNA TGTGCCAGCAGCTTTCCCCCCTCGGCGGGCGGAGGGAGTGGCTACACCTTC. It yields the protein CASSFPPSAGGGSGYTF.

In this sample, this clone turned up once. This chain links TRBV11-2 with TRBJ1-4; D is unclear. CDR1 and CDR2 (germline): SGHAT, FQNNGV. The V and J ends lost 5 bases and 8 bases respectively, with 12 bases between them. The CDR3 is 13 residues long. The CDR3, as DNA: TGTGCCAGCAGCACGGTCCTAGGGGAAAAACTGTTTTTT. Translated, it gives CASSTVLGEKLFF.

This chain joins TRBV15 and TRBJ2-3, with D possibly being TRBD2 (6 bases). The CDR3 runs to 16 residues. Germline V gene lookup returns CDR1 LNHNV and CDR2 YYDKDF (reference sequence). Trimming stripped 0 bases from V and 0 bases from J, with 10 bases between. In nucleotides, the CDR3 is TGTGCCACCAGCAGAGAAGGCGGGGACAGCACAGATACGCAGTATTTT. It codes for CATSREGGDSTDTQYF.

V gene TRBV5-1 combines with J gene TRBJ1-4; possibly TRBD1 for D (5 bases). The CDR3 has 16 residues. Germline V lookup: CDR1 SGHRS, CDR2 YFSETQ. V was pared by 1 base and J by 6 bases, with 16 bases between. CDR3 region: CASSLSPLGGDEKLFF. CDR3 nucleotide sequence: TGCGCCAGCAGCTTGTCACCGCTCGGGGGGGATGAAAAACTGTTTTTT.

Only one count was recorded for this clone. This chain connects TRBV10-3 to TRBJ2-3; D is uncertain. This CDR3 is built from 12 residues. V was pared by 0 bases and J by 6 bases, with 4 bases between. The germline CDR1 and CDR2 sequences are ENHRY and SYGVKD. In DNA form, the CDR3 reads TGTGCCATCAGTGAGTCAAGGGATACGCAGTATTTT. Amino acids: CAISESRDTQYF.

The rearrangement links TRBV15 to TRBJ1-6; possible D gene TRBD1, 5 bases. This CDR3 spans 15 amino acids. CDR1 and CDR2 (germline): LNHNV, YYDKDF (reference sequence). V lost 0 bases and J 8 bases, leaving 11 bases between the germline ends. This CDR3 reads CATSREWGGDSPLHF. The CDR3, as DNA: TGTGCCACCAGCAGAGAGTGGGGGGGGGATTCACCCCTCCACTTT.

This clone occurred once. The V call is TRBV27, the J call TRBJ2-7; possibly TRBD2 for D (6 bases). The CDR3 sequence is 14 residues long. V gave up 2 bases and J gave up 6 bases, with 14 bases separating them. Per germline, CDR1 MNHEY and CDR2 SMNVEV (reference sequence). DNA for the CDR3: TGTGCCAGCAGTTTAGTGCGGGGCCGTGGCGAGCAGTACTTC. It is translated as CASSLVRGRGEQYF.

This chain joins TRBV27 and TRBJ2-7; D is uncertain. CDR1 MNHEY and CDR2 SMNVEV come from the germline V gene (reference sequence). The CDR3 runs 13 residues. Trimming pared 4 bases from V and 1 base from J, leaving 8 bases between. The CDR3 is CASSSHLSYEQYF. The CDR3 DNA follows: TGTGCCAGCAGTTCCCACCTGTCCTACGAGCAGTACTTC.

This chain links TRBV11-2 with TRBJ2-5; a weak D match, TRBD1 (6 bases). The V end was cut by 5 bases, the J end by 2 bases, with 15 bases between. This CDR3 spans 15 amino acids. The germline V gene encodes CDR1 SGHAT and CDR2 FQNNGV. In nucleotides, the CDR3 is TGTGCCAGCAGCCAGCGACAGGTGGTGCAAGAGACCCAGTACTTC. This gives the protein CASSQRQVVQETQYF.

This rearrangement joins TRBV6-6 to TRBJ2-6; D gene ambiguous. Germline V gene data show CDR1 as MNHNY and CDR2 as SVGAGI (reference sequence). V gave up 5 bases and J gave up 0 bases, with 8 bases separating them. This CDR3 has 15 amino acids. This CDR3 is CASSSYSSGANVLTF. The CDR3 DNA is TGTGCCAGCAGTAGCTACAGCTCTGGGGCCAACGTCCTGACTTTC.

CDR3 sequence reads: CASSEAWTSAYEQYF. In DNA form, the CDR3 reads TGTGCCAGCAGTGAGGCGTGGACTAGTGCCTACGAGCAGTACTTC. This rearrangement joins TRBV6-1 to TRBJ2-7, with 7 bases that match TRBD2. Germline V gene sequence: CDR1 MNHNS, CDR2 SASEGT. Germline trimming cut 3 bases from V and 2 bases from J; bases unmatched to any gene: 7. This CDR3 has 15 amino acids.

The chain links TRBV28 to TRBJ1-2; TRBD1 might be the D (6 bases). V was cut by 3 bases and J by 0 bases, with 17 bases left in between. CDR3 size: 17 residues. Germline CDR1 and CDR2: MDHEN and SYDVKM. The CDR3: CASSFHLGGPPNYGYTF. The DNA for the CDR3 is TGTGCCAGCAGTTTCCACCTAGGGGGGCCTCCTAACTATGGCTACACCTTC.